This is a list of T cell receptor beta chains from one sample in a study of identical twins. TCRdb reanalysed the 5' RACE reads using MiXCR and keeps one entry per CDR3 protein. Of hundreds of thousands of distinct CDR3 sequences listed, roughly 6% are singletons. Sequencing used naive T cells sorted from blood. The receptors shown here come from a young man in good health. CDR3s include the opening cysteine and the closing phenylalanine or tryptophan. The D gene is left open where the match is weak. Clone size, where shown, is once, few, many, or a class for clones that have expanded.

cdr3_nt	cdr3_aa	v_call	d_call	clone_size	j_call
TGTGCCAGCAGTGAACTCCGTTTTCGGCAGGGCCTTAGCAATCAGCCCCAGCATTTT	CASSELRFRQGLSNQPQHF	TRBV6-1	-	few	TRBJ1-5
TGTGCCAGCAGCCCGGGACCACCAAACACCGGGGAGCTGTTTTTT	CASSPGPPNTGELFF	TRBV7-2	-	-	TRBJ2-2
TGTGCCAGCAGTTTATTGGAGGGCGGTTCACCCCTCCACTTT	CASSLLEGGSPLHF	TRBV12-3/TRBV12-4	-	few	TRBJ1-6
TGCGCCAGCAGCCAAGGAGATTTCAATGAGCAGTTCTTC	CASSQGDFNEQFF	TRBV4-1	-	many	TRBJ2-1
TGTGCCAGCAGCTTAGCCCCGGGACAGGGGATCGATGAGCAGTTCTTC	CASSLAPGQGIDEQFF	TRBV7-9	TRBD1	many	TRBJ2-1
TGCAGTGTCAAGGGACTAGCGGGAAGCACAGATACGCAGTATTTT	CSVKGLAGSTDTQYF	TRBV20-1	TRBD2	many	TRBJ2-3
TGTGCCAGCAGCGGACTCCCCTGGGCGAACACCGGGGAGCTGTTTTTT	CASSGLPWANTGELFF	TRBV7-9	-	many	TRBJ2-2
TGTGCCAGCAGCCACAGATTAGAGCAGTTCTTC	CASSHRLEQFF	TRBV12-3/TRBV12-4	-	many	TRBJ2-1
TGTGCCAGTCCTGGACAGACCGGGGAGCTGTTTTTT	CASPGQTGELFF	TRBV6-1	-	many	TRBJ2-2
TGTGCCAGCAAGGCTCCAGGCGTGGAGGACACTGAAGCTTTCTTT	CASKAPGVEDTEAFF	TRBV27	-	many	TRBJ1-1
TGTGCCAGCAGCAAGGAGGGGAGCGGGAGGGTAACTAGCACAGATACGCAGTATTTT	CASSKEGSGRVTSTDTQYF	TRBV21-1	-	few	TRBJ2-3
TGTGCCAGCGGGGAGGAAACCTACGAGCAGTACTTC	CASGEETYEQYF	TRBV12-3/TRBV12-4	-	many	TRBJ2-7
TGTGCCAGCAGTCGACTCTCTGGAAACACCATATATTTT	CASSRLSGNTIYF	TRBV6-2/TRBV6-3	-	many	TRBJ1-3
TGTGCCAGCAGCCACGACAGGACGGGGTACACTGAAGCTTTCTTT	CASSHDRTGYTEAFF	TRBV7-2	-	-	TRBJ1-1
TGCGCCAGCAGCTTGAAGCAGGGGGCCAACGTCCTGACTTTC	CASSLKQGANVLTF	TRBV5-1	-	few	TRBJ2-6
TGCAGCGTTGGAGGACAGCTGACACCCTGGTTCTTC	CSVGGQLTPWFF	TRBV29-1	-	many	TRBJ2-1
TGCGCCAGCAGCTTGGCCCTTCTAACAGATACGCAGTATTTT	CASSLALLTDTQYF	TRBV5-1	-	many	TRBJ2-3
TGCAGTGCTTTTCCGGGGGGGCGGACTAGCGGGGGTGACGAGCAGTACTTC	CSAFPGGRTSGGDEQYF	TRBV20-1	TRBD2	-	TRBJ2-7
TGTGCCAGCACCCATGGGCAGGGGAGCACTGAAGCTTTCTTT	CASTHGQGSTEAFF	TRBV12-3/TRBV12-4	-	-	TRBJ1-1
TGCGCCAGCAGCTCTAGCGGGCACAATGAGCAGTTCTTC	CASSSSGHNEQFF	TRBV5-1	TRBD2	many	TRBJ2-1
TGTGCCAGCAAAGCCCTCGGTGAAAAACTGTTTTTT	CASKALGEKLFF	TRBV7-9	-	many	TRBJ1-4
TGTGCCAGCAGCCCTTTCCGGACCCACGGGGGCGAGCAGTACTTC	CASSPFRTHGGEQYF	TRBV7-9	-	few	TRBJ2-7
TGTGCCAGCAGTTTCACGGGGGGCACAGATACGCAGTATTTT	CASSFTGGTDTQYF	TRBV12-3/TRBV12-4	-	many	TRBJ2-3
TGTGCCAGCTCACCGCGATGGACAGGGGAGACAGATACGCAGTATTTT	CASSPRWTGETDTQYF	TRBV18	TRBD1	many	TRBJ2-3
TGTGCCATCAGTGATTGGTCCAGCCGCAATTCACCCCTCCACTTT	CAISDWSSRNSPLHF	TRBV10-3	-	few	TRBJ1-6
TGCAGTGCCCCCAGGACAGGGGCTTTCGAGCAGTACTTC	CSAPRTGAFEQYF	TRBV20-1	TRBD1	few	TRBJ2-7
TGTGCCAGCAGCTTGGGAGCGGGCAGAAACAATGAGCAGTTCTTC	CASSLGAGRNNEQFF	TRBV5-5	-	-	TRBJ2-1
TGTGCCAGCAGGCGACCGGGACAGGGGGCTCAAGCTTTCTTT	CASRRPGQGAQAFF	TRBV11-3	TRBD1	few	TRBJ1-1
TGTGCCAGCTTCCCGGGCCTTAACTTC	CASFPGLNF	TRBV7-7	-	many	TRBJ2-1
TGTGCCAGCAGTGAAAGGGGGAAGGTTGGTGAGCAGTTCTTC	CASSERGKVGEQFF	TRBV6-1	-	-	TRBJ2-1
TGCAGCGTTTCCGACAGGGTCAGCTCCTACGAGCAGTACTTC	CSVSDRVSSYEQYF	TRBV29-1	TRBD1	many	TRBJ2-7
TGCGCCAGTGGGACAGGGGGCTCCAACACCGGGGAGCTGTTTTTT	CASGTGGSNTGELFF	TRBV5-1	TRBD1	many	TRBJ2-2
TGTGCCAGCAGTTCCCGGGACAGGGGCGAGCAGTACTTC	CASSSRDRGEQYF	TRBV2	TRBD1	few	TRBJ2-7
TGTGCCAGCAGCATCAGGGGCTACGAGCAGTACTTC	CASSIRGYEQYF	TRBV11-2	-	-	TRBJ2-7
TGCAGTGCTAGAAGACCTAGCGGGCGGTATGAGCAGTTCTTC	CSARRPSGRYEQFF	TRBV20-1	TRBD2	many	TRBJ2-1
TGTGCCAGCAGCTTAGAGGTGGCCGGGGACGAGCAGTTCTTC	CASSLEVAGDEQFF	TRBV7-2	-	few	TRBJ2-1
TGTGCCAGCAGCCCGCAGGACAGAACGGGCAATCAGCCCCAGCATTTT	CASSPQDRTGNQPQHF	TRBV16	-	many	TRBJ1-5
TGCAGTGCTGCCGGGACGGACTATGGCTACACCTTC	CSAAGTDYGYTF	TRBV20-1	-	many	TRBJ1-2
TGTGCCAGCAGCTTCCCTACGTCAGGGCCCCCCGGGGAGCTGTTTTTT	CASSFPTSGPPGELFF	TRBV11-2	-	few	TRBJ2-2
TGTGCCACCAGCAGGGAGCCGGGACTAGCGGGAGGTGAGCAGTTCTTC	CATSREPGLAGGEQFF	TRBV15	TRBD2	many	TRBJ2-1
TGTGCCAGTACTGAAGGGGGGCACTACAATGAGCAGTTCTTC	CASTEGGHYNEQFF	TRBV19	-	few	TRBJ2-1
TGTGCCAGCAGTCACTACTATATAAAGCGGGCGGGGGGTTACAATGAGCAGTTCTTC	CASSHYYIKRAGGYNEQFF	TRBV28	TRBD2	few	TRBJ2-1
TGCAGCGTTGTGGGTCTTGAGCCCGGAGCTTTCTTT	CSVVGLEPGAFF	TRBV29-1	-	few	TRBJ1-1
TGTGCCAGCAGTTTGGCATATTCGGGGGCCTATGGCTACACCTTC	CASSLAYSGAYGYTF	TRBV12-3/TRBV12-4	-	many	TRBJ1-2
TGTGCCAGCAGCCTCCTAGCGGGAAGCTACGAGCAGTACTTC	CASSLLAGSYEQYF	TRBV5-5	TRBD2	many	TRBJ2-7
TGTGCCAGCAGACCCCTTGGATACAATGAGCAGTTCTTC	CASRPLGYNEQFF	TRBV27	-	-	TRBJ2-1